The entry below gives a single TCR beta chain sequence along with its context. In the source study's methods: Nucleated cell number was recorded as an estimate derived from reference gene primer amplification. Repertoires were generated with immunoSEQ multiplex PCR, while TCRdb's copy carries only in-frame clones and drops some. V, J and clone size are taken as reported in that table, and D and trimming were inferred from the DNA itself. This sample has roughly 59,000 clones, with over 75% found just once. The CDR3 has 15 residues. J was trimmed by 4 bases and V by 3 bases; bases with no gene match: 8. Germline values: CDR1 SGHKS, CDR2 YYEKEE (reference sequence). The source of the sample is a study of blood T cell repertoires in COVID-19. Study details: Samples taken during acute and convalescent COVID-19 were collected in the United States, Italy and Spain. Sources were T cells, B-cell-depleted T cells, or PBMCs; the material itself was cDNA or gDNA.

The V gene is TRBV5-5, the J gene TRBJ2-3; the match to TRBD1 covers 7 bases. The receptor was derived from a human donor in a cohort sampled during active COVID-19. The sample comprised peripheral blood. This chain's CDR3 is CASSYRGEVADTQYF. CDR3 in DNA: TGTGCCAGCAGCTACAGGGGTGAGGTAGCAGATACGCAGTATTTT.